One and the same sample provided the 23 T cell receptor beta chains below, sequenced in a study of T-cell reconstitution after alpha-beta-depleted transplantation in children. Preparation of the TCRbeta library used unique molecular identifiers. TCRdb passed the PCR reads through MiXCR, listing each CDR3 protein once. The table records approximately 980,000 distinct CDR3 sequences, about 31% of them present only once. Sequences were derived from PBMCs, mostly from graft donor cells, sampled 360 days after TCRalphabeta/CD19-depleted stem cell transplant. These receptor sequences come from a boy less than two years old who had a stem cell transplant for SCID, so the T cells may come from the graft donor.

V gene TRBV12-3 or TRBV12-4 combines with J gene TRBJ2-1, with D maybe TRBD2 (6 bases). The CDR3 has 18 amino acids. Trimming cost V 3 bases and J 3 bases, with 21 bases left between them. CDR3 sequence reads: CASSFFPPIGGNYNEQFF. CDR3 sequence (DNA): TGTGCCAGCAGTTTTTTCCCCCCTATAGGCGGGAACTACAATGAGCAGTTCTTC.

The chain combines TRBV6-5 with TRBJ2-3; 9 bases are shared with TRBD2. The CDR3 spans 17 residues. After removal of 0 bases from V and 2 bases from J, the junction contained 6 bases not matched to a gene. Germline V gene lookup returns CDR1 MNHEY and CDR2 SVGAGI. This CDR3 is CASSYSGLAGNTDTQYF. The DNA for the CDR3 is TGTGCCAGCAGTTACTCGGGGCTAGCGGGGAACACAGATACGCAGTATTTT.

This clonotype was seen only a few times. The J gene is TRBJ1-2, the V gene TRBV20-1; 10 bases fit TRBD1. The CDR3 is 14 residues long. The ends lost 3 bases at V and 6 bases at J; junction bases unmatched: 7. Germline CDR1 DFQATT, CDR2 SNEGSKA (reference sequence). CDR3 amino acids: CSASSRQGADGYTF. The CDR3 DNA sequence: TGCAGTGCTAGCTCCAGACAGGGGGCGGATGGCTACACCTTC.

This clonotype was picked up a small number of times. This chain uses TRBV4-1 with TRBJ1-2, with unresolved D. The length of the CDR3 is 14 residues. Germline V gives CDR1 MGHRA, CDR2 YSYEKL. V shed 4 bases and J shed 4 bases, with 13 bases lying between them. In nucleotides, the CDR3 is TGCGCCAGCAGCCGAAGCGAGATGGGCTATGGCTACACCTTC. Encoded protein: CASSRSEMGYGYTF.

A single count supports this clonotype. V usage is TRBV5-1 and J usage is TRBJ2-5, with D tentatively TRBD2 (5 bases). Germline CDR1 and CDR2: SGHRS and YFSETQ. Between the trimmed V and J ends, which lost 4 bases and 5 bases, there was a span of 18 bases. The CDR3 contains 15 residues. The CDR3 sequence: CASSPRGGGWETQYF. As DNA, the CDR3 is TGCGCCAGCAGCCCCCGCGGAGGAGGCTGGGAGACCCAGTACTTC.

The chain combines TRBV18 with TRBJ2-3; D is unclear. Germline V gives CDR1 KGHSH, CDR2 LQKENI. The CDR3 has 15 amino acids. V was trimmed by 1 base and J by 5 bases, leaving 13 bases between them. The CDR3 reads CASSPRPDYGDTQYF. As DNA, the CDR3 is TGTGCCAGCTCACCACGACCGGATTACGGAGATACGCAGTATTTT.

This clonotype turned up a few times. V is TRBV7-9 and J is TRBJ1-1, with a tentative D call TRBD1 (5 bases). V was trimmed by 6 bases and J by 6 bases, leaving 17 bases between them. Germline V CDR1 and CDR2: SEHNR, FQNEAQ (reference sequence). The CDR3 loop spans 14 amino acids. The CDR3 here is CASSWGQGEAEAFF. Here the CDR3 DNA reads TGTGCCAGCAGTTGGGGTCAGGGAGAGGCTGAAGCTTTCTTT.

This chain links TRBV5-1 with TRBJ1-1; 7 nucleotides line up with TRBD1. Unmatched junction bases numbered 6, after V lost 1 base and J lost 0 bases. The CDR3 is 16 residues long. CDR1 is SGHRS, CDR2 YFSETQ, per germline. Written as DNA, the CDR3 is TGCGCCAGCAGCTTGATCAGGGGGAACTTGAACACTGAAGCTTTCTTT. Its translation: CASSLIRGNLNTEAFF.

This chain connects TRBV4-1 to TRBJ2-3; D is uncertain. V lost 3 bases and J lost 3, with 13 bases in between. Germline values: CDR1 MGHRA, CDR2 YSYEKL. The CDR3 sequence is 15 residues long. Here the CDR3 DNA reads TGCGCCAGCAGCCACAACCCCTTCCCTACAGATACGCAGTATTTT. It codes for CASSHNPFPTDTQYF.

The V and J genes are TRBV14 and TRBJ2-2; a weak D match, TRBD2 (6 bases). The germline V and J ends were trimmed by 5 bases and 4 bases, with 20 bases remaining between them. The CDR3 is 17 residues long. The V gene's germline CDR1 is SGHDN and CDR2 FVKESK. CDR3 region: CASSSVMGQGGTGELFF. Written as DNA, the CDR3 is TGTGCCAGCAGCTCAGTCATGGGCCAGGGAGGCACCGGGGAGCTGTTTTTT.

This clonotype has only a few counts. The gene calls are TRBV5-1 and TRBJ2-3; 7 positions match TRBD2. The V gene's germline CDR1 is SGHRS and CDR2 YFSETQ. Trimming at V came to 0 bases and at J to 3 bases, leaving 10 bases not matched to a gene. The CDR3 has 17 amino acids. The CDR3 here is CASSLAWEGPRTDTQYF. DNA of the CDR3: TGCGCCAGCAGCTTGGCCTGGGAGGGGCCAAGAACAGATACGCAGTATTTT.

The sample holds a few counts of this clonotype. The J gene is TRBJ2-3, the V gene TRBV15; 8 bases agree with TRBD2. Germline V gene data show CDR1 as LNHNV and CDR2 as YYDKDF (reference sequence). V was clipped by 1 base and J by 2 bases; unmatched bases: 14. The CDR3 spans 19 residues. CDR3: CATSRAARSGLANTDTQYF. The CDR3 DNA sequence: TGTGCCACCAGCAGAGCCGCCCGAAGTGGACTAGCTAACACAGATACGCAGTATTTT. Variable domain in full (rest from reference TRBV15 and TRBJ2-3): DAMVIQNPRYQVTQFGKPVTLSCSQTLNHNVMYWYQQKSSQAPKLLFHYYDKDFNNEADTPDNFQSRRPNTSFCFLDIRSPGLGDTAMYLCATSRAARSGLANTDTQYFGPGTRLTVL.

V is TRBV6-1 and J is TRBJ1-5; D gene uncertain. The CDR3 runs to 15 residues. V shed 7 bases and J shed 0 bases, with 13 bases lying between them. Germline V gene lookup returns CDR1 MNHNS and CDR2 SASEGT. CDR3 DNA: TGTGCCAGCAACACCGACAATTATAGCAATCAGCCCCAGCATTTT. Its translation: CASNTDNYSNQPQHF.

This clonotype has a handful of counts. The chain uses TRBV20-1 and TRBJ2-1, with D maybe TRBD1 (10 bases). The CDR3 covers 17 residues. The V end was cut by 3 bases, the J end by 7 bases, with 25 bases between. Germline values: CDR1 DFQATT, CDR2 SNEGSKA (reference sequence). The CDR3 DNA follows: TGCAGTGCTAGTACTGCGCGGGGGGGACAGGGGATGAATGAGCAGTTCTTC. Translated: CSASTARGGQGMNEQFF.

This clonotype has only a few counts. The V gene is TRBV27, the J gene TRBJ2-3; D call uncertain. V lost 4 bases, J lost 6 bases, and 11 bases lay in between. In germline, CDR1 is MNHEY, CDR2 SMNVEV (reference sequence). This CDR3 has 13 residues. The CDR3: CASSSYSLDTQYF. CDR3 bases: TGTGCCAGCAGTTCCTACTCGCTTGATACGCAGTATTTT.

CDR3 DNA sequence: TGTGCCACCAGCAGAGCCCCGACAGGGACCAGAAACACCATATATTTT. It yields the protein CATSRAPTGTRNTIYF. V is TRBV15 and J is TRBJ1-3; 7 nucleotides agree with TRBD1. The CDR3 extends over 16 amino acids. Germline V gives CDR1 LNHNV, CDR2 YYDKDF (reference sequence). V lost 1 base, J lost 5 bases, and 8 bases stayed unmatched.

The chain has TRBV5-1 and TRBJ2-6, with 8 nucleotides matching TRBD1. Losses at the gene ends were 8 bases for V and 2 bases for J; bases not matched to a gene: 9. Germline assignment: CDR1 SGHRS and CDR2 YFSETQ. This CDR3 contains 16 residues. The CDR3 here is CASRTGIQAGANVLTF. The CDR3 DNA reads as TGCGCCAGTCGGACAGGGATCCAGGCTGGGGCCAACGTCCTGACTTTC.

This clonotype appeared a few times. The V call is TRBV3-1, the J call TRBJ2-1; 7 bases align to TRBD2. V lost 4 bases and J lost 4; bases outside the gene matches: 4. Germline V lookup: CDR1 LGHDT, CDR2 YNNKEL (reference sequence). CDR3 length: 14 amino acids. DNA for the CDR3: TGTGCCAGCAGCCGGACTAGATCGTACAATGAGCAGTTCTTC. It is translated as CASSRTRSYNEQFF.

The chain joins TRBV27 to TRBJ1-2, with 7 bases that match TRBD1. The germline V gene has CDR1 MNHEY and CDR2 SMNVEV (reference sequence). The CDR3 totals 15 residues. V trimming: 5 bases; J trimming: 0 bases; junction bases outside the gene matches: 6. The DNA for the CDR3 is TGTGCCAGCAGTCCACAGGGGAATCCTAACTATGGCTACACCTTC. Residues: CASSPQGNPNYGYTF.

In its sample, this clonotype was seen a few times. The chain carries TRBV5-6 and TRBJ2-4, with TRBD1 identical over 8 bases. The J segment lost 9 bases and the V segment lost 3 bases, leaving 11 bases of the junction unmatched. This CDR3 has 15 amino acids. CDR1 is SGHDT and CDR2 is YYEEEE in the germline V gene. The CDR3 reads CASSSAGTGIAIQYF. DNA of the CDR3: TGTGCCAGCAGCTCCGCCGGGACAGGTATAGCCATTCAGTACTTC.

The DNA for the CDR3 is TGTGCCAGCAGCTTATTCCTGCTAGCGGGTTTGAGCACAGATACGCAGTATTTT. The encoded protein is CASSLFLLAGLSTDTQYF. The chain links TRBV11-2 to TRBJ2-3; 8 bases line up with TRBD2. This CDR3 is 18 amino acids long. J lost 0 bases, V lost 2 bases, and 10 bases had no gene match. The germline V gene encodes CDR1 SGHAT and CDR2 FQNNGV.

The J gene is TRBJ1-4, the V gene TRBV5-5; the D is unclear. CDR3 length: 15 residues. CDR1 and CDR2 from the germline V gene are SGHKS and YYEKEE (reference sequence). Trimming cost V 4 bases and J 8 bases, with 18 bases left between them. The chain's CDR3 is CASSVRRDGGEKLFF. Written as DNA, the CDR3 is TGTGCCAGCAGCGTGAGACGGGATGGTGGCGAAAAACTGTTTTTT.

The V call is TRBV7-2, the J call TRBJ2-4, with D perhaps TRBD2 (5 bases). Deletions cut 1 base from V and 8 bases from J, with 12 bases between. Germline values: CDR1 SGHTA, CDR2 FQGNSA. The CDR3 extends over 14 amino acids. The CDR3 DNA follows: TGTGCCAGCAGCTTAGGGCTGCCGGGGTACATTCAGTACTTC. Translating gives CASSLGLPGYIQYF. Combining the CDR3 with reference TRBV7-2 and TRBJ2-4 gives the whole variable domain GAGVSQSPSNKVTEKGKDVELRCDPISGHTALYWYRQSLGQGLEFLIYFQGNSAPDKSGLPSDRFSAERTGGSVSTLTIQRTQQEDSAVYLCASSLGLPGYIQYFGAGTRLSVL.